The present entry profiles one T cell receptor beta chain with its context. No antigen is known for it. Deletions cut 2 bases from V and 5 bases from J, with 6 bases between. The CDR3 spans 12 residues. CDR1 SEHNR and CDR2 FQNEAQ come from the germline V gene (reference sequence). The data derive from a study of cytomegalovirus exposure and HLA in healthy donors. The primer mix had 60 Vbeta and 13 Jbeta primers. Profiled with immunoSEQ multiplex PCR; TCRdb holds only in-frame clones, not every one. The sample has about 200,000 clones; around 80% are singletons. Notes on the study in general: With high specificity and sensitivity, the classifier reportedly diagnosed cytomegalovirus status. The authors judged a highly shared variant cluster likely a sequencing artifact.

This TCR was recovered from a man between 25 and 39 years old in good health and CMV-seronegative. The sample consisted of PBMCs. The chain links TRBV7-9 to TRBJ2-5; D is uncertain. CDR3 in DNA: TGTGCCAGCAGCTTATTGAGTGAGACCCAGTACTTC. Protein sequence: CASSLLSETQYF.